This is a list of T cell receptor beta chains from one sample in a study of post-analysis software for immune sequencing data. Each CDR3 protein gets one entry after TCRdb re-called the PCR reads with MiXCR. The sample has about 540,000 distinct CDR3 sequences; around 31% are singletons. Source material: blood. The receptors shown here come from a girl aged 2-17 years with multiple sclerosis. CDR3s include the opening cysteine and the closing phenylalanine or tryptophan. Each record gives: J gene, D gene, clone size, V gene, CDR3 DNA, CDR3 protein. The D gene is left open where the match is weak. Rows give clone size only sometimes, using once, few, many, or a class for an expanded clone.

>TRBJ1-2|TRBD1|.|TRBV9
TGTGCCAGCAGCGTGGGGACAGGGGGGTCCTATGGCTACACCTTC
CASSVGTGGSYGYTF
>TRBJ2-1|.|few|TRBV7-9
TGTGCCAGCAGCCCCCGAGGCCAGGGATCCGATGAGCAGTTCTTC
CASSPRGQGSDEQFF
>TRBJ2-5|.|many|TRBV11-2
TGTGCCAGCAGCTTAGGGCTGGAGGAGACCCAGTACTTC
CASSLGLEETQYF
>TRBJ2-5|.|few|TRBV27
TGTGCCAGCTCGAGGGGGGGTTTGTACCAAGAGACCCAGTACTTC
CASSRGGLYQETQYF
>TRBJ2-2|.|.|TRBV5-1
TGCGCCAGCAGTCTGGAGGGTACGAACACCGGGGAGCTGTTTTTT
CASSLEGTNTGELFF
>TRBJ2-1|TRBD2|.|TRBV7-3
TGTGCCGGCGGGAGGGACTCCAACTACAATGAGCAGTTCTTC
CAGGRDSNYNEQFF
>TRBJ2-3|TRBD2|few|TRBV6-1
TGTGCCAGCAGTGACGAGCGGGGGGACCGCACAGATACGCAGTATTTT
CASSDERGDRTDTQYF
>TRBJ2-1|.|.|TRBV11-2
TGTGCCAGCAGCTTACTGGACAGATCGGGCAATGAGCAGTTCTTC
CASSLLDRSGNEQFF
>TRBJ2-5|.|.|TRBV29-1
TGCAGCGTAAGGGGGGACAACCCATACCAAGAGACCCAGTACTTC
CSVRGDNPYQETQYF
>TRBJ2-5|.|few|TRBV5-1
TGCGCCAGCAGGGCCCGGACATATCCGGAAGAGACCCAGTACTTC
CASRARTYPEETQYF
>TRBJ2-7|TRBD2|.|TRBV12-3/TRBV12-4
TGTGCCAGCAGCCCCGCCAACGGGGGGACCTACGAGCAGTACTTC
CASSPANGGTYEQYF
>TRBJ2-1|.|.|TRBV6-2/TRBV6-3
TGTGCCAGCAGTTCCTCTCCAGAGCAGTTCTTC
CASSSSPEQFF
>TRBJ2-7|.|.|TRBV5-1
TGCGCCAGCAGCTCCGACACAATAGCCCACAATGAGCAGTACTTC
CASSSDTIAHNEQYF
>TRBJ2-4|TRBD2|few|TRBV5-1
TGCGCCAGCAGCACGGGGGAGGGAAACATTCAGTACTTC
CASSTGEGNIQYF
>TRBJ2-7|TRBD1|.|TRBV7-9
TGTGCCAGCAATGCCCGGGACAGGGGATACGAGCAGTACTTC
CASNARDRGYEQYF
>TRBJ2-5|TRBD2|.|TRBV11-3
TGTGCCAGCAGCTTACGGGGTACACCAGCGGGGGGGCGCTGGGCGAGAGAGACCCAGTACTTC
CASSLRGTPAGGRWARETQYF
>TRBJ1-1|.|.|TRBV20-1
TGCAGTGCTAGAGATCCCCAGGGGTCGAACACTGAAGCTTTCTTT
CSARDPQGSNTEAFF
>TRBJ1-1|.|few|TRBV12-3/TRBV12-4
TGTGCCAGCAGTCCTGGGGACACTGAAGCTTTCTTT
CASSPGDTEAFF
>TRBJ2-1|.|.|TRBV5-6
TGTGCCAGCAGTTACAGCCGGGACGGTCTCTACAATGAGCAGTTCTTC
CASSYSRDGLYNEQFF
>TRBJ1-5|.|once|TRBV7-9
TGTGCCAGCAGCTTAGGAATCAAGGGGAAAGACAGTCAGCCCCAGCATTTT
CASSLGIKGKDSQPQHF
>TRBJ2-5|.|once|TRBV2
TGTGCCAGCAGACTAGCCGGCGAGACCCAGTACTTC
CASRLAGETQYF
>TRBJ2-3|.|few|TRBV27
TGTGCCAGCAGACAGTCTAGCACAGATACGCAGTATTTT
CASRQSSTDTQYF
>TRBJ2-1|TRBD2|.|TRBV27
TGTGCCAGCAGTTTGGCGGGGGTCCCCTACAATGAGCAGTTCTTC
CASSLAGVPYNEQFF
>TRBJ1-1|.|.|TRBV3-1
TGTGCCAGCAGCCAAACTCTAGGTACGTTGAACACTGAAGCTTTCTTT
CASSQTLGTLNTEAFF
>TRBJ1-4|.|.|TRBV20-1
TGCAGTGCTAGCGGCAGGGGCCGGAAAGGTGCAACTAATGAAAAACTGTTTTTT
CSASGRGRKGATNEKLFF
>TRBJ1-1|TRBD1|.|TRBV9
TGTGCCAGCAGCCAACCGGGACAGGGGGATACTGAAGCTTTCTTT
CASSQPGQGDTEAFF
>TRBJ1-5|TRBD1|.|TRBV29-1
TGCAGCGTCCTCCCCTTACTAGACAGGGGCAATCAGCCCCAGCATTTT
CSVLPLLDRGNQPQHF
>TRBJ2-3|TRBD2|.|TRBV11-1
TGTGCCAGCAGCTTAGCTAACCCCCGGGGGGGCCGCACAGATACGCAGTATTTT
CASSLANPRGGRTDTQYF
>TRBJ2-7|.|.|TRBV14
TGTGCCAGCAGCCAAGGTCGGGGAGACGAGCAGTACTTC
CASSQGRGDEQYF
>TRBJ2-4|.|.|TRBV10-3
TGTGCCATCAACGCCGGGACGAACTCCTACGGGCAGTACTTC
CAINAGTNSYGQYF
>TRBJ2-1|TRBD2|.|TRBV12-3/TRBV12-4
TGTGCCAGCAGTCAAGGGACTAGCGGGGGGTCTGAGCAGTTCTTC
CASSQGTSGGSEQFF
>TRBJ2-1|.|.|TRBV11-2
TGTGCCAGCAGCTTACCAGGGAACAATGAGCAGTTCTTC
CASSLPGNNEQFF
>TRBJ2-1|TRBD2|once|TRBV6-5
TGTGCCAGCAGATATCTAGCGGGAAGGGAGGGTATCAATGAGCAGTTCTTC
CASRYLAGREGINEQFF